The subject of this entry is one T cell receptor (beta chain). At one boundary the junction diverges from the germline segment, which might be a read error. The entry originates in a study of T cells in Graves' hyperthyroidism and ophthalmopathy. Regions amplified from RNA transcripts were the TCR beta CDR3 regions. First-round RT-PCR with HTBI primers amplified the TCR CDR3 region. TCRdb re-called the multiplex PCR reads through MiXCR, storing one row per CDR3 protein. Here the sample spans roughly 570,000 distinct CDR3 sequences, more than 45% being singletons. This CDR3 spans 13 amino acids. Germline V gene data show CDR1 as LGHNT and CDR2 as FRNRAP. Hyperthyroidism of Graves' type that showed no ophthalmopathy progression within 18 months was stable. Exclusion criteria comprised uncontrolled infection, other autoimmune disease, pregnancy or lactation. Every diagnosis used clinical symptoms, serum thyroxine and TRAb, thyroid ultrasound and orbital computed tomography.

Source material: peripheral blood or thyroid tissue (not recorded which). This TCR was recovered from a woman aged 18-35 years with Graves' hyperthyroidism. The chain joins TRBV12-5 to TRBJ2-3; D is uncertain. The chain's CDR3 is CASGFGSTDTQYF. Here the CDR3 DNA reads TGTGCTAGTGGTTTTGGCAGCACCGATACGCAGTATTTT.